This T cell receptor (beta chain) was documented in a study of T cell clonality in common variable immunodeficiency (dated by TCRdb to 2013 to 2016). Diagnosis of CVID followed standard criteria, namely serum IgG, IgA and/or IgM below the normal range together with specific antibody deficiency. There were some 42 subjects in the CVID group (about 29 male and some 15 female), ranging in age from about 8 to 70 years, with a mean age of roughly 39. Most of the CVID patients and most of the healthy controls were of Caucasian heritage. All CVID subjects had received replacement immunoglobulin therapy for at least one year at the time of study participation. No CVID subject was ill or taking immunomodulatory or immunosuppressive medication when blood was collected. Heparinized peripheral whole blood samples of roughly 5 to 8.5 ml were obtained from each donor. Genomic DNA from adults with common variable immune deficiency (CVID) and from healthy adult controls was the source for sequencing TCRbeta CDR3 repertoires. To isolate peripheral blood mononuclear cells, diluted blood was subjected to density centrifugation over Hypaque 1077 or Ficoll-Paque. Genomic DNA was obtained from unsorted mononuclear cells through either Qiagen column purification or a centrifugation-based method.

Equivalent amounts of genomic DNA from CVID and control samples were used as sequencing input. For every sample, a 60 bp segment covering the rearranged TCRbeta CDR3 region was amplified and then sequenced. The immunoSEQ assay, a bias-corrected multiplex PCR with high-throughput sequencing, was employed for TCRbeta amplification. The original methods were these. Every unique nucleotide sequence was considered a clone and was annotated with V, D and J genes, copy number and frequency. Sequences were labeled productive if in frame, and non-productive if out of frame or containing stop codons. As previously described, clonality was calculated on the basis of Shannon's entropy. The predicted amino acid sequences of productive clones were used to derive the mean CDR3 Kyte-Doolittle hydropathy. Scaled V gene usage was hierarchically clustered using Manhattan distance and complete linkage with the R hclust function. Clone sharing by CDR3 amino acid sequence was assessed by resampling 12 repertoires per group over 100 rounds. The repertoires were searched for over 60 published EBV-specific TCRbeta sequences and almost 250 published CMV-specific TCRbeta sequences. Two CVID samples yielding fewer than 10,000 sequences were excluded from analysis, leaving approximately 42 CVID repertoires. As stored in TCRdb, this immuneACCESS dataset retains in-frame rearrangements with V and J assigned. A fraction of the clones does not appear; measured against another copy, unresolved V genes explain less than half of the discrepancy, and the remainder lacks a known reason. D and trimming were read from the DNA, whereas the V and J calls and clone size are those reported in that table. This sample holds approximately 7,800 clones in total, without any singletons. The ten largest clones add up to roughly 5% of the sample.

Only a few counts were recorded for this clone. Its cognate antigen has yet to be identified. The read ends 3 residues before the CDR3 terminus; that terminus is restored from the germline J gene. Spanning cysteine to phenylalanine, the CDR3 consists of 13 amino acids. The DNA shown is the part of the CDR3 that was read: 30 bases, in frame from base 1. Taken from the germline V gene (reference sequence), the CDR1 and CDR2 loops are LNHDA and SQIVND. V is shortened by 3 bases, J by 6 bases, and the region joining them spans 9 bases. The paper's findings and limits, for the study overall: According to the authors, finding the cause of the higher clonality in CVID would require sequencing the repertoires of T cell subpopulations. Correlations between repertoire features and clinical complications were limited by patient heterogeneity within the CVID cohort. TCRbeta clonality was higher in CVID subjects than in healthy controls (t-test p = 0.018), and the increase was most characteristic of about a third of subjects. Reportedly, TCRbeta sequences from CVID had fewer deletions and N-nucleotide insertions, and highly modified clones with 13 or more V deletions were absent from CVID. Even though DNA input was equal, the average per sample came to 65,000 to 100,000 unique sequences for controls compared with about 34,000 for CVID samples. Healthy controls shared more TCRbeta clones with each other than CVID subjects shared among themselves (p < 0.0001).

This receptor was taken from a human donor with common variable immunodeficiency. This chain is built from TRBV19 and TRBJ2-1; no D gene can be assigned with confidence. Input material: peripheral blood mononuclear cells. The CDR3 amino acid sequence is: CASSIPPLNEQFF. Partial CDR3 DNA: TGTGCCAGTAGTATTCCCCCCCTCAATGAG.